These T cell receptor beta chains were read from a single sample in a study of shared clonotypes between healthy human individuals. The protocol was immunoSEQ multiplex PCR, while the TCRdb copy is restricted to in-frame clones and leaves out a portion. The table includes roughly 2 million clones, about 95% detected once. Sequencing was done on a sample of naive CD8+ T cells sorted from blood. Receptors were obtained from a man between 18 and 29 years old in good health. Each CDR3 is given with its conserved first and last residue. The order of the fields is D gene, clone size, J gene, V gene, CDR3 protein, CDR3 DNA. A D gene is named only where the DNA matches it firmly. Clone size is not always given. Where it is, it says once, few, many or a class for expanded clones.

>-|-|TRBJ2-7|TRBV27
CASSPTRQPYEQYF
TGTGCCAGCAGCCCCACTCGACAGCCCTACGAGCAGTACTTC
>-|-|TRBJ2-1|TRBV18
CASSPTAAYNEQFF
TGTGCCAGCTCACCGACGGCGGCTTACAATGAGCAGTTCTTC
>-|-|TRBJ2-7|TRBV28
CASSFGTHYEQYF
TGTGCCAGCAGTTTTGGGACACACTACGAGCAGTACTTC
>TRBD1|-|TRBJ1-2|TRBV11-3
CASSFRDRVYGYTF
TGTGCCAGCAGCTTCCGGGACAGGGTCTATGGCTACACCTTC
>-|-|TRBJ2-1|TRBV14
CASSQEKTLSYNEQFF
TGTGCCAGCAGCCAAGAAAAGACTCTTTCCTACAATGAGCAGTTCTTC
>TRBD1|-|TRBJ2-2|TRBV7-9
CASMGTATNTGELFF
TGTGCCAGCATGGGGACAGCAACGAACACCGGGGAGCTGTTTTTT
>-|-|TRBJ2-3|TRBV2
CASSEAEGGTDYTDTQYF
TGTGCCAGCAGTGAAGCGGAAGGGGGGACAGACTACACAGATACGCAGTATTTT
>-|-|TRBJ2-7|TRBV19
CASTQYYNTYEQYF
TGTGCCAGTACCCAGTATTATAATACCTACGAGCAGTACTTC
>-|-|TRBJ1-1|TRBV5-6
CASSPDPEVNTEAFF
TGTGCCAGCAGCCCCGACCCCGAGGTGAACACTGAAGCTTTCTTT
>TRBD2|-|TRBJ2-7|TRBV27
CASRPVAGGPGYEQYF
TGTGCCAGCAGACCTGTAGCGGGAGGGCCGGGATACGAGCAGTACTTC
>TRBD2|-|TRBJ2-1|TRBV7-9
CASSQGLGVGNEQFF
TGTGCCAGCAGTCAGGGACTAGGGGTTGGGAATGAGCAGTTCTTC
>-|-|TRBJ1-1|TRBV4-3
CASSRLLGEDTEAFF
TGCGCCAGCAGCCGACTTCTGGGTGAGGACACTGAAGCTTTCTTT
>TRBD2|once|TRBJ2-3|TRBV5-1
CASSLAGGGTDTQYF
TGCGCCAGCAGCTTGGCGGGAGGAGGCACAGATACGCAGTATTTT
>-|-|TRBJ2-1|TRBV5-6
CASSLYWGDNEQFF
TGTGCCAGCAGCTTGTATTGGGGGGACAATGAGCAGTTCTTC
>TRBD2|-|TRBJ2-7|TRBV19
CASSIRWEGLRDYEQYF
TGTGCCAGTAGTATAAGGTGGGAGGGCCTCAGAGACTACGAGCAGTACTTC
>-|-|TRBJ2-5|TRBV5-1
CASSLSQNQETQYF
TGCGCCAGCAGCTTAAGTCAAAACCAAGAGACCCAGTACTTC
>TRBD2|-|TRBJ2-5|TRBV4-3
CASSQDSGGFETQYF
TGCGCCAGCAGCCAAGATTCGGGGGGTTTTGAGACCCAGTACTTC
>TRBD2|-|TRBJ2-5|TRBV9
CASSGTREHPGQETQYF
TGTGCCAGCAGCGGGACTAGAGAACATCCGGGGCAAGAGACCCAGTACTTC
>TRBD2|-|TRBJ2-5|TRBV6-4
CASTTPGLAGSETQYF
TGTGCCAGCACCACCCCCGGACTAGCGGGATCAGAGACCCAGTACTTC
>TRBD1|-|TRBJ1-5|TRBV19
CASSSHRGLINQPQHF
TGTGCCAGTAGTTCCCACAGGGGGCTTATCAATCAGCCCCAGCATTTT
>TRBD1|-|TRBJ2-1|TRBV5-6
CASSLETGPWNEQFF
TGTGCCAGCAGCTTGGAGACAGGGCCTTGGAATGAGCAGTTCTTC
>-|-|TRBJ1-1|TRBV5-6
CASSPEDLGTEAFF
TGTGCCAGCAGCCCCGAGGACTTGGGGACTGAAGCTTTCTTT
>-|-|TRBJ2-7|TRBV6-8
CASTTMLGTESYEQYF
TGTGCCAGCACTACAATGCTGGGGACGGAATCCTACGAGCAGTACTTC
>TRBD2|once|TRBJ2-7|TRBV7-8
CASSSVSAGEQYF
TGTGCCAGCAGCTCGGTATCAGCGGGAGAGCAGTACTTC
>TRBD2|-|TRBJ2-7|TRBV4-3
CASSQDQGGTTLSYEQYF
TGCGCCAGCAGCCAAGACCAGGGAGGGACTACCTTGTCCTACGAGCAGTACTTC
>TRBD1|-|TRBJ2-5|TRBV2
CASNYSPGTGQETQYF
TGTGCCAGCAACTATTCCCCCGGGACAGGGCAAGAGACCCAGTACTTC